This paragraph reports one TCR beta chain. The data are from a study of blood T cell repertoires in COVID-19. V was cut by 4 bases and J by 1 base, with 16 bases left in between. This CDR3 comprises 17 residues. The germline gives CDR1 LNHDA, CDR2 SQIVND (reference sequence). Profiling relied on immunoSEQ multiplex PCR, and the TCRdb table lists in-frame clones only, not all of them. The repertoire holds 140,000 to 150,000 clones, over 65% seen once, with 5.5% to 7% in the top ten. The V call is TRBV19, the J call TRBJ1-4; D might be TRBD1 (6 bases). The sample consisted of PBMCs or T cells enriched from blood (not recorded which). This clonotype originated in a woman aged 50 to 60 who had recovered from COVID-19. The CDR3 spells CASSKLTGPKTNEKLFF. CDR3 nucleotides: TGTGCCAGTAGTAAACTGACAGGCCCCAAAACTAATGAAAAACTGTTTTTT.